These 25 T cell receptor beta chains were sequenced from one sample in a study of T cell responses to AZD1222 COVID-19 vaccine. The data were produced by immunoSEQ multiplex PCR, yet TCRdb's version contains in-frame clones alone and is incomplete. Of around 99,000 clones in the sample, 90% to 95% were seen once. The sequencing here drew on peripheral blood, taken on day 0 of AZD1222 vaccination. Every receptor here comes from an adult in good health.

The chain has TRBV11-2 and TRBJ2-5; D is ambiguous. The CDR3 spans 13 residues. V lost 3 bases, J lost 5 bases, and 10 bases lay in between. Germline values: CDR1 SGHAT, CDR2 FQNNGV. CDR3 loop: CASSLGFMETQYF. Here the CDR3 DNA reads TGTGCCAGCAGCTTGGGATTTATGGAGACCCAGTACTTC.

This chain links TRBV6-4 with TRBJ1-2; perhaps TRBD1 as D (6 bases). Trimming stripped 5 bases from V and 3 bases from J, with 13 bases between. This CDR3 contains 14 residues. CDR1 and CDR2 (germline): MRHNA, SNTAGT. The CDR3 sequence is CASSTGTGDYGYTF. The CDR3 bases are TGTGCCAGCAGTACAGGGACGGGGGACTATGGCTACACCTTC.

The chain joins TRBV7-3 to TRBJ2-1; 9 nucleotides match TRBD1. J gave up 8 bases and V 5 bases, and 19 bases lay outside the gene matches. Germline V CDR1 and CDR2: SGHTA, FQGTGA. This CDR3 is built from 18 residues. CDR3 DNA sequence: TGTGCCAGCAGCCTAAGGGGGACAGGGAACCCAACAGCCCATGAGCAGTTCTTC. Its translation: CASSLRGTGNPTAHEQFF.

CDR3 sequence reads: CASSSGSSGANVLTF. CDR3 nucleotides: TGCGCCAGCAGCTCGGGGAGCTCTGGGGCCAACGTCCTGACTTTC. The chain has TRBV5-1 and TRBJ2-6, with D tentatively TRBD2 (5 bases). V was pared by 3 bases and J by 0 bases, with 7 bases between. Germline V gives CDR1 SGHRS, CDR2 YFSETQ. This CDR3 comprises 15 residues. The full variable domain, rest sourced from reference TRBV5-1 and TRBJ2-6, is KAGVTQTPRYLIKTRGQQVTLSCSPISGHRSVSWYQQTPGQGLQFLFEYFSETQRNKGNFPGRFSGRQFSNSRSEMNVSTLELGDSALYLCASSSGSSGANVLTFGAGSRLTVL.

The chain recombines TRBV5-1 with TRBJ1-1; D is unclear. The V end was cut by 4 bases, the J end by 0 bases, with 7 bases between. This CDR3 has 13 residues. Germline V CDR1 and CDR2: SGHRS, YFSETQ. CDR3 coding DNA: TGCGCCAGCAGCCCGGGCATGAACACTGAAGCTTTCTTT. The encoded protein is CASSPGMNTEAFF. Based on the CDR3 plus reference TRBV5-1 and TRBJ1-1, the full variable domain is KAGVTQTPRYLIKTRGQQVTLSCSPISGHRSVSWYQQTPGQGLQFLFEYFSETQRNKGNFPGRFSGRQFSNSRSEMNVSTLELGDSALYLCASSPGMNTEAFFGQGTRLTVV.

This clone is a singleton in its sample. The chain combines TRBV6-5 with TRBJ2-3, with a weak D call TRBD2 (5 bases). Germline V gene data show CDR1 as MNHEY and CDR2 as SVGAGI. Trimming shortened V by 7 bases and J by 0 bases, and 11 bases separated the two germline ends. The CDR3 runs 14 residues. In DNA, the CDR3 is TGTGCCAGCAAATTAGGACTGAGCACAGATACGCAGTATTTT. Protein: CASKLGLSTDTQYF.

This chain connects TRBV14 to TRBJ1-6; D unclear. Germline loops: CDR1 SGHDN, CDR2 FVKESK. V gave up 5 bases and J gave up 8 bases, with 16 bases separating them. The CDR3 has 15 amino acids. The CDR3 reads CASSSGLPRYSPLHF. The CDR3 nucleotides read TGTGCCAGCAGCTCCGGCCTTCCCCGTTATTCACCCCTCCACTTT.

This sequence joins TRBV19 and TRBJ2-5, with a weak D call TRBD1 (6 bases). The CDR3 length is 13 residues. V lost 4 bases to trimming and J lost 0 bases, with 6 bases between them. The germline V gene has CDR1 LNHDA and CDR2 SQIVND (reference sequence). The CDR3 reads CASSRDNQETQYF. As DNA, the CDR3 is TGTGCCAGTAGTAGGGACAACCAAGAGACCCAGTACTTC.

With respect to this clone: At one end the junction does not follow the germline gene, possibly because of a read error. The V call is TRBV12-3 or TRBV12-4, the J call TRBJ2-1; the D gene could be TRBD1 or TRBD2 (6 bases each). This CDR3 is 13 amino acids long. DNA of the CDR3: TGTGCCAGCAGTTTAGCGGGGGGCCCGGCCGGGGTCTTC. Its translation: CASSLAGGPAGVF.

The V and J genes are TRBV2 and TRBJ1-5, with a tentative D call TRBD1 (5 bases). Trimming pared 4 bases from V and 0 bases from J, leaving 7 bases between. CDR3 length: 14 amino acids. The V gene's germline CDR1 is SNHLY and CDR2 FYNNEI. The CDR3 protein is CASSGDGSNQPQHF. CDR3 nucleotide sequence: TGTGCCAGCAGTGGGGACGGTAGCAATCAGCCCCAGCATTTT.

The genes are TRBV7-9 and TRBJ2-7; 11 bases fit TRBD2. Germline trimming cut 1 base from V and 6 bases from J; bases unmatched to any gene: 5. The CDR3 spans 15 residues. Germline V gene lookup returns CDR1 SEHNR and CDR2 FQNEAQ (reference sequence). The chain's CDR3 is CASSLDVLAGVEQYF. DNA of the CDR3: TGTGCCAGCAGCTTAGACGTACTAGCGGGAGTCGAGCAGTACTTC.

V gene TRBV5-1 combines with J gene TRBJ1-1; 10 nucleotides match TRBD1. Germline V gene lookup returns CDR1 SGHRS and CDR2 YFSETQ. CDR3 length equals 17 residues. V shed 4 bases and J 0 bases; nucleotides not matched to a gene: 9. CDR3 nucleotide sequence: TGCGCCAGCAGCGATATCATGACAGGGGGCGTGAACACTGAAGCTTTCTTT. Protein: CASSDIMTGGVNTEAFF.

The DNA for the CDR3 is TGTGCCATCAAAAACTTCGGGGTAGGTACTGAAGCTTTCTTT. Its protein product is CAIKNFGVGTEAFF. The chain combines TRBV10-3 with TRBJ1-1, with D unclear. The V gene lost 7 bases and the J gene lost 5 bases, with 17 bases spanning the gap. Germline V gene sequence: CDR1 ENHRY, CDR2 SYGVKD. The CDR3 totals 14 residues.

The rearrangement uses TRBV20-1 and TRBJ1-1; D is unclear. Germline assignment: CDR1 DFQATT and CDR2 SNEGSKA (reference sequence). V was trimmed by 3 bases and J by 2 bases, leaving 13 bases between them. The CDR3 has 14 amino acids. This CDR3 is CSASWVGKNTEAFF. The CDR3 nucleotides are TGCAGTGCTAGTTGGGTTGGGAAAAACACTGAAGCTTTCTTT.

This chain uses TRBV5-4 with TRBJ1-2; D is unclear. CDR1 and CDR2 from the germline V gene are SGHNT and YYREEE (reference sequence). This CDR3 region has 12 residues. V lost 0 bases and J lost 1, with 1 base in between. The chain's CDR3 is CASSLDNYGYTF. CDR3 nucleotides: TGTGCCAGCAGCTTGGATAACTATGGCTACACCTTC.

This clone was counted between two and nine times. The V call is TRBV7-9, the J call TRBJ1-1; maybe TRBD1 (5 bases). Germline-derived CDR1 and CDR2 are SEHNR and FQNEAQ (reference sequence). V lost 5 bases, J lost 1 base, and 14 bases lay in between. This CDR3 comprises 15 residues. The CDR3 DNA follows: TGTGCCAGCAGCCGGGGGGGTAGCCCGAACACTGAAGCTTTCTTT. Translated, it gives CASSRGGSPNTEAFF.

A single count supports this clone. The genes are TRBV7-2 and TRBJ1-2; TRBD1 might be the D (5 bases). Germline V gene data show CDR1 as SGHTA and CDR2 as FQGNSA. The CDR3 loop spans 16 amino acids. Trimming pared 4 bases from V and 6 bases from J, leaving 21 bases between. CDR3 sequence: CASSYAPGQDRHGYTF. The CDR3 coding sequence is TGTGCCAGCAGCTACGCCCCGGGGCAGGATCGCCATGGCTACACCTTC.

This chain links TRBV10-3 with TRBJ1-3, with a weak D call TRBD1 (5 bases). The CDR3 covers 14 residues. The germline V and J ends were trimmed by 8 bases and 0 bases, with 11 bases remaining between them. Germline V gene lookup returns CDR1 ENHRY and CDR2 SYGVKD. This chain's CDR3 is CAIRDSVSGNTIYF. The CDR3 nucleotides are TGTGCCATCCGCGACAGCGTCTCTGGAAACACCATATATTTT.

This clone was observed once. The chain uses TRBV30 and TRBJ1-6; D perhaps matches TRBD1 (6 bases). The CDR3 is made up of 15 amino acids. The germline V and J ends were trimmed by 3 bases and 7 bases, with 16 bases remaining between them. Per the germline V gene, CDR1 is GTSNPN and CDR2 is SVGIG (reference sequence). The CDR3 protein is CAWREPQGSNSPLHF. CDR3 DNA: TGTGCCTGGAGAGAACCACAGGGAAGCAATTCACCCCTCCACTTT.

This chain joins TRBV10-1 and TRBJ1-2; D remains unclear. Germline V gives CDR1 WNHNN, CDR2 SYGVQD (reference sequence). Trimming took off 4 bases at V and 2 bases at J, with 14 bases between the two ends. This CDR3 is built from 15 residues. The CDR3 spells CASSGVLRRNYGYTF. CDR3 nucleotide sequence: TGCGCCAGCAGTGGAGTGCTGAGACGCAACTATGGCTACACCTTC.

The chain carries TRBV19 and TRBJ2-7, with 14 nucleotides matching TRBD2. Per the germline V gene, CDR1 is LNHDA and CDR2 is SQIVND (reference sequence). V was clipped by 3 bases and J by 4 bases; unmatched bases: 5. The CDR3 length is 16 residues. The CDR3 here is CASSMEGLAGAYEQYF. CDR3 coding DNA: TGTGCCAGTAGTATGGAGGGACTAGCGGGAGCGTACGAGCAGTACTTC.

This sequence joins TRBV5-5 and TRBJ1-1; 7 bases agree with TRBD1. Germline CDR1 is SGHKS and CDR2 is YYEKEE (reference sequence). J gave up 7 bases and V 4 bases, and 4 bases lay outside the gene matches. This CDR3 is 12 amino acids long. CDR3 amino acids: CASSVTGFEAFF. Written as DNA, the CDR3 is TGTGCCAGCAGCGTGACAGGGTTTGAAGCTTTCTTT.

The J gene is TRBJ2-7, the V gene TRBV3-1 (or the pseudogene TRBV3-2); the D is unclear. Trimming stripped 6 bases from V and 1 base from J, with 10 bases between. Per the germline V gene, CDR1 is LGHDT and CDR2 is YNNKEL (reference sequence). The CDR3 is made up of 13 amino acids. In DNA, the CDR3 is TGTGCCAGCAGTCCGACCTTGTCCTACGAGCAGTACTTC. Encoded protein: CASSPTLSYEQYF.

The chain couples TRBV5-1 to TRBJ1-6; 9 bases line up with TRBD1. The length of the CDR3 is 15 residues. Germline V gives CDR1 SGHRS, CDR2 YFSETQ. J lost 9 bases, V lost 4 bases, and 8 bases had no gene match. This CDR3 reads CASSLGTGLPSPLHF. In DNA form, the CDR3 reads TGCGCCAGCAGCCTCGGGACAGGGCTTCCTTCACCCCTCCACTTT.

The rearrangement joins TRBV5-4 to TRBJ1-4, with no clear D. From germline, CDR1 is SGHNT and CDR2 YYREEE (reference sequence). The CDR3 spans 16 residues. The V end lost 3 bases, the J end lost 3 bases, and 15 bases lay between the germline ends. The CDR3 DNA reads TGTGCCAGCAGCTCAGTCCAAGGTGCGGCTAATGAAAAACTGTTTTTT. Amino acids: CASSSVQGAANEKLFF.